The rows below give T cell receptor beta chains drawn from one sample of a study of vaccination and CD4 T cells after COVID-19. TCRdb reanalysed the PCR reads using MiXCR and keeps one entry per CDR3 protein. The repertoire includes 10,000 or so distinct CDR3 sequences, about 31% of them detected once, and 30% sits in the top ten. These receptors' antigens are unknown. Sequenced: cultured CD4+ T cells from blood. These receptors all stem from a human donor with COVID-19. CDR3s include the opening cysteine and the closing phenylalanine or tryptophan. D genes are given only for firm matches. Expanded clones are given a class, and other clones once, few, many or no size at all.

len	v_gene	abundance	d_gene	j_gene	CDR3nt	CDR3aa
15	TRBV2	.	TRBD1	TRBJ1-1	TGTGCCAGCAGGGACTCCAGGGGGGCTACCACTGAAGCTTTCTTT	CASRDSRGATTEAFF
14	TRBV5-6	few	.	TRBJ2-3	TGTGCCAGCAGCTTGGGCAGGGTAAAGAATACGCAGTATTTT	CASSLGRVKNTQYF
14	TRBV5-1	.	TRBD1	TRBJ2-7	TGCGCCAGCAGGGAGTGGACAGGGGGGGGCGAGCAGTACTTC	CASREWTGGGEQYF
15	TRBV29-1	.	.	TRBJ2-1	TGCAGCGCGGGGACTACAGGGGGCTCCTACAATGAGCAGTTCTTC	CSAGTTGGSYNEQFF
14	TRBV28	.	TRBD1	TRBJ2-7	TGTGCCAGCAGTCCTTGGGACAGGGCCTACGAGCAGTACTTC	CASSPWDRAYEQYF
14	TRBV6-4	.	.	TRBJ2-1	TGTGCCAGCAGAGCGACAGCGCGGTACAATGAGCAGTTCTTC	CASRATARYNEQFF
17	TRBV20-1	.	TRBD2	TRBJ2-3	TGCAGTGCTGAAATAGCGGGGGGGCGGGGGTACACAGATACGCAGTATTTT	CSAEIAGGRGYTDTQYF
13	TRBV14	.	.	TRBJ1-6	TGTGCCAGCAGCCTCGGGGGGTTTTCACCCCTCCACTTT	CASSLGGFSPLHF
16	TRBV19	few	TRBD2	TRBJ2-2	TGTGCCAGTAGTGTCCTAGCGGGGGGAACCACCGGGGAGCTGTTTTTT	CASSVLAGGTTGELFF
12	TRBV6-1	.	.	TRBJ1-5	TGTGCCAGCAGTGATTGGGGGGGGCCCCAGCATTTT	CASSDWGGPQHF
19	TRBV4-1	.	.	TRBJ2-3	TGCGCCAGCAGCCGGCCCCCAACAGAGACAAGCTTCAGCACAGATACGCAGTATTTT	CASSRPPTETSFSTDTQYF